This T cell receptor (beta chain) was recovered during a study of CD8+ T cells in alopecia areata. Whole-study context: Patients in the study were on tofacitinib for 6 to 18 months, then off it for 6 months. The study's findings and limits: Scalp clonality dropped significantly under tofacitinib, as did expanded CD8+ top-100 clones.

Isolated RNA was reverse transcribed into cDNA used as the sequencing template. Sequencing was performed with immunoSEQ multiplex PCR; in TCRdb, only in-frame clones are kept and a portion is missing. The sample consists of around 200,000 clones, roughly 50% of them appearing once. This clone was found a few times. Its antigen is unknown. Treatment defined: oral pan-JAK inhibitor, 5-10 mg twice daily. Trimming at V came to 3 bases and at J to 1 base, leaving 4 bases not matched to a gene. Germline CDR1 reads SQVTM; CDR2 reads ANQGSEA. CDR3 length equals 14 residues. The TCR sequence derives from a human donor with alopecia areata. Here the sequenced sample was CD8+ T cells sorted from blood, taken at week 24, from a patient treated with tofacitinib. This chain uses TRBV29-1 with TRBJ1-1; 8 nucleotides match TRBD1. The CDR3: CSVDSGGSNTEAFF. The DNA of the CDR3 is TGCAGCGTTGATTCAGGGGGCTCGAACACTGAAGCTTTCTTT.